These 3 T cell receptor beta chains came from one sample sequenced in a study of vaccination and CD4 T cells after COVID-19. CD4+ T cells that had been cultured provided DNA sequenced with the Oncomine TCR Beta short-read assay. MiXCR, run by TCRdb on the PCR reads, gives a single entry per CDR3 protein. The sample lists about 10,000 distinct CDR3 sequences; roughly 64% were seen once. Treatment denoted: roughly ten-day PBMC culture with coronavirus spike peptide pools or control peptides (ViraFEST assay). Their recognized antigens are unknown. Material for sequencing was CD4+ T cells from blood, cultured in vitro. These receptors all come from a human donor who had recovered from COVID-19.

This sequence joins TRBV6-2 or TRBV6-3 and TRBJ1-5, with D unclear. Trimming took off 2 bases at V and 0 bases at J, with 8 bases between the two ends. This CDR3 has 15 residues. Germline V gene sequence: CDR1 MNHEY, CDR2 SVGEGT. The CDR3 DNA reads as TGTGCCAGCAGTTACGGGCATTATAGCAATCAGCCCCAGCATTTT. It encodes CASSYGHYSNQPQHF.

This clonotype has a handful of counts. The chain recombines TRBV20-1 with TRBJ2-1; D is unresolved. This CDR3 region has 14 residues. Trimming left V 7 bases short and J 5 bases short, with 18 bases between. Germline V gene sequence: CDR1 DFQATT, CDR2 SNEGSKA (reference sequence). CDR3 coding DNA: TGCAGTGGGGTGGGCGATTCGGAAAACAATGAGCAGTTCTTC. As protein: CSGVGDSENNEQFF.

This sequence joins TRBV24-1 and TRBJ2-7, with 7 bases aligning to TRBD1. Germline loops: CDR1 KGHDR, CDR2 SFDVKD. J was trimmed by 3 bases and V by 5 bases; bases with no gene match: 6. The CDR3 runs to 14 residues. CDR3 region: CATSVETGIYEQYF. The DNA of the CDR3 is TGTGCCACCAGTGTGGAGACAGGGATCTACGAGCAGTACTTC.